These 24 T cell receptor beta chains were sequenced from one sample in a study of cytomegalovirus exposure and HLA in healthy donors. Primers included in the PCR were 60 Vbeta and 13 Jbeta primers. Sequenced by immunoSEQ multiplex PCR; TCRdb stores in-frame clones only, minus some. In the table there are over 130,000 clones, roughly three quarters of which are singletons. The sequenced material came from PBMCs. Source of these receptors: a young woman in good health and CMV-seronegative.

This clone was counted at least ten times. This chain connects TRBV7-9 to TRBJ1-3; D might be TRBD1 (5 bases). With 1 base removed from V and 6 bases from J, the gap between germline ends came to 16 bases. This CDR3 is built from 16 residues. Germline V gives CDR1 SEHNR, CDR2 FQNEAQ (reference sequence). DNA of the CDR3: TGTGCCAGCAGCTTAGTTTGGCCGACAGACTTAAACACCATATATTTT. Translated: CASSLVWPTDLNTIYF.

The chain couples TRBV5-4 to TRBJ2-5; 8 nucleotides line up with TRBD2. The CDR3 runs 14 residues. Germline V gene lookup returns CDR1 SGHNT and CDR2 YYREEE (reference sequence). V gave up 4 bases and J gave up 3 bases; unmatched junction bases: 5. CDR3 region: CASSREGTEETQYF. The CDR3 DNA reads as TGTGCCAGCAGCCGGGAGGGGACTGAAGAGACCCAGTACTTC.

The chain joins TRBV10-1 to TRBJ2-2; perhaps TRBD1 as D (6 bases). Germline-derived CDR1 and CDR2 are WNHNN and SYGVQD (reference sequence). CDR3 length equals 13 residues. The ends were cut back, 5 bases at V and 5 bases at J, with 9 bases in the middle. The CDR3 spells CASSSTGTGELFF. The CDR3 DNA is TGCGCCAGCAGTTCCACAGGGACCGGGGAGCTGTTTTTT.

This clone was picked up a small number of times. This rearrangement joins TRBV5-1 to TRBJ2-7; 13 bases match TRBD2. CDR1 and CDR2 from the germline V gene are SGHRS and YFSETQ. The ends lost 4 bases at V and 5 bases at J; junction bases unmatched: 6. The CDR3 totals 15 residues. The CDR3 coding sequence is TGCGCCAGCAGCCTGGGGACTAGCGGGATCCACGAGCAGTACGTC. It is translated as CASSLGTSGIHEQYV.

This chain uses TRBV5-1 with TRBJ2-1; 11 bases fit TRBD2. The CDR3 contains 15 residues. The V gene end was trimmed by 4 bases and the J gene end by 8 bases; junction bases not matched to a gene: 8. Germline CDR1 is SGHRS and CDR2 is YFSETQ. The CDR3 here is CASSLSSGGSDEQFF. CDR3 DNA sequence: TGCGCCAGCAGCCTCTCTAGCGGGGGGAGCGATGAGCAGTTCTTC.

The rearrangement uses TRBV7-8 and TRBJ2-2; 10 bases align to TRBD2. The CDR3 spans 17 residues. CDR1 SGHVS and CDR2 FQNEAQ come from the germline V gene. With 5 bases clipped from V and 6 bases from J, the junction kept 12 bases outside the gene matches. The CDR3 loop reads CASSDGLAGVYAGELFF. CDR3 bases: TGTGCCAGCAGCGACGGTCTAGCGGGAGTATACGCCGGGGAGCTGTTTTTT.

The chain joins TRBV19 to TRBJ2-7, with 13 bases identical to TRBD2. J was trimmed by 4 bases and V by 1 base; bases with no gene match: 7. This CDR3 has 17 amino acids. Per the germline V gene, CDR1 is LNHDA and CDR2 is SQIVND (reference sequence). As DNA, the CDR3 is TGTGCCAGTAGTATAGGAGGACTAGCGGGAGATCTGTACGAGCAGTACTTC. Translated: CASSIGGLAGDLYEQYF.

CDR3 loop: CASSRPGTSSPDEQFF. CDR3 nucleotides: TGTGCCAGCAGCCGGCCCGGGACTAGCTCTCCGGATGAGCAGTTCTTC. V and J are TRBV7-9 and TRBJ2-1, with 9 bases aligning to TRBD2. V was clipped by 5 bases and J by 8 bases; unmatched bases: 13. The CDR3 loop spans 16 amino acids. Germline V gene lookup returns CDR1 SEHNR and CDR2 FQNEAQ (reference sequence).

This clone occurred a few times. This chain connects TRBV18 to TRBJ1-1; TRBD1 matches at 10 bases. This CDR3 region has 15 residues. Trimming took 4 bases from V and 6 from J; bases not matched to a gene: 8. CDR1 is KGHSH and CDR2 is LQKENI in the germline V gene. The CDR3 DNA is TGTGCCAGCTCACGGGGCCCCGGGACAGGGGCTGAAGCTTTCTTT. It codes for CASSRGPGTGAEAFF.

The J gene is TRBJ2-1, the V gene TRBV5-1, with a possible D match to TRBD2 (7 bases). In germline, CDR1 is SGHRS, CDR2 YFSETQ. The CDR3 extends over 17 amino acids. V was clipped by 2 bases and J by 2 bases, with 17 bases between them. CDR3 in amino acids: CASSFRDGGGPYNEQFF. The CDR3 DNA reads as TGCGCCAGCAGCTTCCGGGATGGGGGGGGCCCCTACAATGAGCAGTTCTTC.

V is TRBV18 and J is TRBJ1-2; D is unresolved. The germline V gene encodes CDR1 KGHSH and CDR2 LQKENI. Trimming stripped 2 bases from V and 6 bases from J, with 19 bases between. This CDR3 contains 16 residues. DNA for the CDR3: TGTGCCAGCTCACCATCTCAGACACCCCAGATCGATGGCTACACCTTC. It encodes CASSPSQTPQIDGYTF.

V usage is TRBV29-1 and J usage is TRBJ1-3, with 7 bases lining up with TRBD1. Looked up from germline, CDR1 is SQVTM and CDR2 is ANQGSEA. Unmatched junction bases numbered 6, after V lost 5 bases and J lost 2 bases. The CDR3 loop spans 14 amino acids. Here the CDR3 reads CSVIGTVTGNTIYF. CDR3 sequence (DNA): TGCAGCGTTATTGGGACAGTCACTGGAAACACCATATATTTT.

The V gene is TRBV28, the J gene TRBJ1-5; D not certain. Trimming took off 2 bases at V and 7 bases at J, with 6 bases between the two ends. Germline loops: CDR1 MDHEN, CDR2 SYDVKM. This CDR3 has 12 amino acids. CDR3 in amino acids: CASSLGRQPQHF. The CDR3 region has the DNA TGTGCCAGCAGTTTAGGCAGGCAGCCCCAGCATTTT.

The chain combines TRBV11-2 with TRBJ1-5; D might be TRBD1 (6 bases). Germline CDR1 SGHAT, CDR2 FQNNGV. With 0 bases removed from V and 3 bases from J, the gap between germline ends came to 21 bases. This CDR3 comprises 19 residues. The CDR3, as DNA: TGTGCCAGCAGCTTAGAGTTTAGGCCAGGGGAAAGGATCAATCAGCCCCAGCATTTT. This codes for CASSLEFRPGERINQPQHF.

This rearrangement joins TRBV6-1 to TRBJ1-4; 7 nucleotides match TRBD1. This CDR3 has 14 residues. Germline lookup yields CDR1 MNHNS and CDR2 SASEGT. J was trimmed by 6 bases and V by 7 bases; bases with no gene match: 8. CDR3 residues: CASINRGVDEKLFF. DNA of the CDR3: TGTGCCAGCATTAACAGGGGAGTCGATGAAAAACTGTTTTTT.

The V gene is TRBV27, the J gene TRBJ2-7; 7 nucleotides match TRBD1. After removal of 5 bases from V and 0 bases from J, the junction contained 4 bases not matched to a gene. CDR3 length: 14 residues. The germline CDR1 and CDR2 sequences are MNHEY and SMNVEV (reference sequence). The CDR3 DNA reads as TGTGCCAGCAGTCCGACAGGGAGCTCCTACGAGCAGTACTTC. It is translated as CASSPTGSSYEQYF.

As to this clone: Other DNA sequences in this sample translate to the same CDR3. V and J are TRBV5-4 and TRBJ2-2, with no clear D. CDR3 length: 13 amino acids. Between the trimmed V and J ends, which lost 0 bases and 4 bases, there was a span of 4 bases. CDR1 is SGHNT, CDR2 YYREEE, per germline (reference sequence). The CDR3 bases are TGTGCCAGCAGCTTGGACAGCACCGGGGAGCTGTTTTTT. Translating it yields CASSLDSTGELFF.

The chain joins TRBV5-4 to TRBJ1-2; tentative D call: TRBD1 (6 bases). The CDR3 is 14 amino acids. The V and J ends lost 2 bases and 5 bases respectively, with 13 bases between them. Germline CDR1 and CDR2: SGHNT and YYREEE (reference sequence). The CDR3 nucleotides read TGTGCCAGCAGCTTAGGACAGAATGAGTATGGCTACACCTTC. Its translation is CASSLGQNEYGYTF.

V usage is TRBV7-2 and J usage is TRBJ1-6; 8 nucleotides line up with TRBD1. CDR1 SGHTA and CDR2 FQGNSA come from the germline V gene. The trim removed 5 bases at V and 10 bases at J, leaving 7 bases unmatched. The CDR3 is 14 residues long. CDR3 nucleotides: TGTGCCAGCAGCCTGGCAGGGGGCGGGTCACCCCTCCACTTT. Translation gives CASSLAGGGSPLHF.

This rearrangement joins TRBV27 to TRBJ2-1, with a tentative D call TRBD2 (5 bases). The CDR3 is 15 residues long. Germline V gene sequence: CDR1 MNHEY, CDR2 SMNVEV (reference sequence). Trimming removed 3 bases from V and 8 bases from J, with 17 bases in between. The CDR3 coding sequence is TGTGCCAGCAGTTTTGAGGGAGCTGCACACGATGAGCAGTTCTTC. It yields the protein CASSFEGAAHDEQFF.

The chain links TRBV7-2 to TRBJ2-7, with no clear D. Germline CDR1 is SGHTA and CDR2 is FQGNSA. The CDR3 extends over 11 amino acids. Trimming left V 2 bases short and J 5 bases short, with 4 bases between. CDR3 sequence (DNA): TGTGCCAGCAGCTTATTCAACGAGCAGTACTTC. Translating gives CASSLFNEQYF.

The gene calls are TRBV5-1 and TRBJ1-1; TRBD1 matches at 12 bases. The ends lost 4 bases at V and 11 bases at J; junction bases unmatched: 9. The V gene's germline CDR1 is SGHRS and CDR2 YFSETQ. CDR3 size: 14 residues. The DNA for the CDR3 is TGCGCCAGCAGCACGGGGGACAGGGGGCAAAGGGCTTTCTTT. Protein sequence: CASSTGDRGQRAFF.

V and J are TRBV19 and TRBJ2-7, with D tentatively TRBD2 (6 bases). Trimming took 11 bases from V and 1 from J, leaving 18 bases between them. The CDR3 is 14 amino acids. Germline CDR1 and CDR2: LNHDA and SQIVND (reference sequence). The CDR3 bases are TGTGCCGTCTCGCGGGGTCCGGGGTCCTACGAGCAGTACTTC. It specifies CAVSRGPGSYEQYF.

V is TRBV11-2 and J is TRBJ2-7, with 9 nucleotides matching TRBD1. Looked up from germline, CDR1 is SGHAT and CDR2 is FQNNGV. The V gene end was trimmed by 2 bases and the J gene end by 1 base; junction bases not matched to a gene: 3. The CDR3 has 15 amino acids. The CDR3 spells CASSLRTGVSYEQYV. DNA of the CDR3: TGTGCCAGCAGCTTACGGACAGGGGTGTCCTACGAGCAGTACGTC.